Below, 17 T cell receptor beta chains from the same sample are listed, as sequenced in a study of blood T cell repertoires in COVID-19. The protocol was immunoSEQ multiplex PCR, while the TCRdb copy is restricted to in-frame clones and leaves out a portion. The table shows roughly 77,000 clones, with around 90% occurring only once. Sequencing was performed on peripheral blood. The receptors derive from a woman older than 75 with active COVID-19.

The V and J genes are TRBV6-5 and TRBJ2-7; 8 nucleotides match TRBD2. V trimming: 0 bases; J trimming: 6 bases; junction bases outside the gene matches: 7. The CDR3 sequence is 15 residues long. Germline V CDR1 and CDR2: MNHEY, SVGAGI. This CDR3 is CASSYSMVGTSEQYF. The CDR3 DNA follows: TGTGCCAGCAGTTACTCGATGGTCGGGACTAGCGAGCAGTACTTC.

The J gene is TRBJ2-5, the V gene TRBV5-6; D possibly corresponds to TRBD1 (6 bases). The CDR3 is 15 residues long. Germline V gives CDR1 SGHDT, CDR2 YYEEEE. Trimming took off 4 bases at V and 4 bases at J, with 17 bases between the two ends. CDR3 residues: CASSRYRVLGETQYF. In nucleotides, the CDR3 is TGTGCCAGCAGCCGGTACAGGGTTTTGGGAGAGACCCAGTACTTC.

The genes are TRBV30 and TRBJ1-1; D uncertain. The CDR3 extends over 15 amino acids. Germline V gene data show CDR1 as GTSNPN and CDR2 as SVGIG (reference sequence). V dropped 3 bases and J dropped 4 bases, with 18 bases sitting between them. The DNA for the CDR3 is TGTGCCTGGAGCCTCCTAAGGAGTGGCCCCACTGAAGCTTTCTTT. This encodes CAWSLLRSGPTEAFF.

J is TRBJ1-4 and V is TRBV20-1; D gene ambiguous. Germline CDR1 DFQATT, CDR2 SNEGSKA (reference sequence). The CDR3 contains 12 residues. Between the trimmed V and J ends, which lost 3 bases and 4 bases, there was a span of 6 bases. The CDR3 nucleotides read TGCAGTGCTAGTGCCCTTAATGAAAAACTGTTTTTT. It specifies CSASALNEKLFF.

The rearrangement links TRBV3-1 (or the pseudogene TRBV3-2) to TRBJ1-1; tentative D call: TRBD1 (5 bases). V was cut by 0 bases and J by 5 bases, with 7 bases left in between. The germline gives CDR1 LGHDT, CDR2 YNNKEL (reference sequence). The CDR3 is 13 residues long. The CDR3 loop reads CASSQDRATEAFF. CDR3 sequence (DNA): TGTGCCAGCAGCCAAGACAGGGCTACTGAAGCTTTCTTT.

This chain uses TRBV7-2 with TRBJ2-3; TRBD2 might be the D (6 bases). V dropped 5 bases and J dropped 0 bases, with 9 bases sitting between them. CDR1 SGHTA and CDR2 FQGNSA come from the germline V gene. This CDR3 contains 14 residues. The CDR3 DNA is TGTGCCAGCAGCGGGAGGTGGAGCACAGATACGCAGTATTTT. Its translation: CASSGRWSTDTQYF.

The J gene is TRBJ2-3, the V gene TRBV20-1; no clear D. There are 11 residues in the CDR3. Germline V gene data show CDR1 as DFQATT and CDR2 as SNEGSKA (reference sequence). The V and J ends lost 4 bases and 9 bases respectively, with 11 bases between them. DNA for the CDR3: TGCAGTGCTATATTACTCGCAACGCAGTATTTT. Residues: CSAILLATQYF.

The CDR3 DNA reads TGTGCCAGCAGCCCTAGCGGGAGCACTGAAGCTTTCTTT. It codes for CASSPSGSTEAFF. The chain employs TRBV7-8 and TRBJ1-1; the D is unclear. The CDR3 runs to 13 residues. Between the trimmed V and J ends, which lost 5 bases and 4 bases, there was a span of 11 bases. Germline-derived CDR1 and CDR2 are SGHVS and FQNEAQ.

The V and J genes are TRBV7-9 and TRBJ2-1; 10 bases are shared with TRBD1. CDR1 is SEHNR and CDR2 is FQNEAQ in the germline V gene (reference sequence). The CDR3 spans 16 residues. V shed 4 bases and J 5 bases; nucleotides not matched to a gene: 8. The CDR3 is CASSYLGQGIHNEQFF. The DNA for the CDR3 is TGTGCCAGCAGCTATTTGGGACAGGGGATCCACAATGAGCAGTTCTTC.

The chain couples TRBV6-5 to TRBJ2-2; 7 bases are shared with TRBD2. V gave up 8 bases and J gave up 6 bases; unmatched junction bases: 6. Germline assignment: CDR1 MNHEY and CDR2 SVGAGI. This CDR3 comprises 13 residues. In nucleotides, the CDR3 is TGTGCCAGCGCGGGAGTCCCCGCCGGGGAGCTGTTTTTT. It codes for CASAGVPAGELFF.

The chain employs TRBV4-1 and TRBJ2-3; TRBD2 is a possible D gene (5 bases). This CDR3 spans 16 amino acids. V was pared by 1 base and J by 3 bases, with 14 bases between. The V gene's germline CDR1 is MGHRA and CDR2 YSYEKL. The CDR3 sequence: CASSQGLAHPTDTQYF. In DNA, the CDR3 is TGCGCCAGCAGCCAAGGGTTAGCGCACCCTACAGATACGCAGTATTTT.

The sample holds a few counts of this clone. The chain employs TRBV6-6 and TRBJ2-3; 11 bases map to TRBD1. Germline V gene lookup returns CDR1 MNHNY and CDR2 SVGAGI (reference sequence). The CDR3 consists of 16 residues. Trimming removed 0 bases from V and 4 bases from J; junction bases left unmatched: 3. The CDR3 loop is CASSYSRTGGPDTQYF. For the CDR3, the DNA is TGTGCCAGCAGTTACTCTAGGACAGGGGGCCCAGATACGCAGTATTTT.

The chain recombines TRBV7-6 with TRBJ2-5; 15 bases align to TRBD2. This CDR3 is 20 amino acids long. Germline V lookup: CDR1 SGHVS, CDR2 FNYEAQ. The V segment lost 0 bases and the J segment 5 bases; nucleotides outside the gene matches: 13. The CDR3 protein is CASSLAPGLAGGRNVETQYF. DNA for the CDR3: TGTGCCAGCAGCTTAGCGCCGGGACTAGCGGGAGGCCGGAATGTGGAGACCCAGTACTTC.

This clone was detected once. The chain uses TRBV25-1 and TRBJ2-5; 7 bases are a match to TRBD2. Trimming cost V 0 bases and J 5 bases; bases outside gene matches: 6. Germline CDR1 and CDR2: MGHDK and SYGVNS. This CDR3 has 15 residues. This CDR3 reads CASSEYGRGGETQYF. The CDR3 DNA reads as TGTGCCAGCAGTGAATATGGCCGGGGAGGGGAGACCCAGTACTTC.

The rearrangement uses TRBV7-6 and TRBJ2-1, with D perhaps matching TRBD2 (7 bases). Germline values: CDR1 SGHVS, CDR2 FNYEAQ. The ends were cut back, 4 bases at V and 1 base at J, with 17 bases in the middle. The CDR3 has 17 residues. The CDR3 is CASSSLGRGGSYNEQFF. CDR3 DNA: TGTGCCAGCAGCTCCCTGGGAAGGGGGGGATCCTACAATGAGCAGTTCTTC.

The V call is TRBV4-3, the J call TRBJ2-1; a weak D match, TRBD2 (5 bases). V was pared by 1 base and J by 9 bases, with 22 bases between. CDR1 is LGHNA, CDR2 YSLEER, per germline. CDR3 length equals 17 residues. The CDR3 here is CASSQGTTDSLGIEQFF. Here the CDR3 DNA reads TGCGCCAGCAGCCAAGGCACTACGGACTCCCTCGGGATTGAGCAGTTCTTC.

V usage is TRBV4-1 and J usage is TRBJ2-5; 7 bases are a match to TRBD2. The CDR3 length is 16 residues. With 1 base clipped from V and 3 bases from J, the junction kept 8 bases outside the gene matches. The germline V gene has CDR1 MGHRA and CDR2 YSYEKL. For the CDR3, the DNA is TGCGCCAGCAGCCAAGCGTGGGAGGGGTTAGAAGAGACCCAGTACTTC. This gives the protein CASSQAWEGLEETQYF.